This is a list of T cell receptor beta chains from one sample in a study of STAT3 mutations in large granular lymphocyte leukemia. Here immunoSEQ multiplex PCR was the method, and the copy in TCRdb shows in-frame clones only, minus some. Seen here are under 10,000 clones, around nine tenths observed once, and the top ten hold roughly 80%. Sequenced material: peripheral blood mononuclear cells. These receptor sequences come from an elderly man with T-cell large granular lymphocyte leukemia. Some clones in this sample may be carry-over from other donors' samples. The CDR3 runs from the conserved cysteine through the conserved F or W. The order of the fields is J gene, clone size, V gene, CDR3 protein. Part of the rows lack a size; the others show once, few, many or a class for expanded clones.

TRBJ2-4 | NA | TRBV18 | CASSPAQLLSKNIQYF
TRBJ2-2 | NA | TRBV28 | CASTTAGTVNIGELFF
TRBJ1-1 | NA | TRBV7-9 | CASSLGTAGSTEAFF
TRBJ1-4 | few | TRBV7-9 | CASSSDRIEKLFF
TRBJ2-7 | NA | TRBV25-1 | CASSGSGTGGLRGEQYF
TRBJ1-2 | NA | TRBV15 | CATRERAGSGYTF
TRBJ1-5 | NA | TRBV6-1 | CASVPGGTANQPQHF
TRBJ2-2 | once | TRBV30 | CAWSVRGTGLVSTGELFF
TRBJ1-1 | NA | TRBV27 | CASSISRAVWTEAFF
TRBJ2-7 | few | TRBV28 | CASSSPGRLSYEQYF
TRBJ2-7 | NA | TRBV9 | CASSVELVSGEQYF
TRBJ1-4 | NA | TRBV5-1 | CASSLSTSTRSTNEKLFF
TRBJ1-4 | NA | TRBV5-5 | CASSRIPGWEKKLFF
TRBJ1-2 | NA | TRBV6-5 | CASSYSTQGGYGYTF
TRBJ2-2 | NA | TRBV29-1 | CSVGLHNTGELFF